The 29 T cell receptor beta chains below were found in one sample sequenced in a study of CD8 T cells in ankylosing spondylitis. Antigens of these TCRs are unknown. TCRdb re-called the 5' RACE reads through MiXCR, storing one row per CDR3 protein. This sample has about 500,000 distinct CDR3 sequences, with 9.5% to 15% found just once. Regarding the study as a whole: Among TCR beta sequences, a motif of eight highly homologous variants appeared characteristic of ankylosing spondylitis blood.

The sample was blood, either unsorted or a sorted T cell fraction (not recorded which). The receptors originated from a male donor with ankylosing spondylitis.

This clonotype was seen more than once but under ten times. The CDR3 nucleotides are TGTGCCAGCAGCGTCAGGACTAGCGGGAGTTTGGAGGAGACCCAGTACTTC. Translation gives CASSVRTSGSLEETQYF. The chain combines TRBV9 with TRBJ2-5; 13 positions agree with TRBD2. Per germline, CDR1 SGDLS and CDR2 YYNGEE. The CDR3 loop spans 17 amino acids. V dropped 2 bases and J dropped 5; count of bases not matched to a gene: 9.

This rearrangement joins TRBV12-3 or TRBV12-4 to TRBJ2-2; possibly TRBD1 for D (5 bases). The CDR3 spans 13 residues. Trimming cost V 5 bases and J 4 bases, with 8 bases left between them. As DNA, the CDR3 is TGTGCCAGCAGTGTGGACATCACCGGGGAGCTGTTTTTT. The encoded protein is CASSVDITGELFF.

There are many counts of this clonotype. The chain employs TRBV5-5 and TRBJ2-5; D gene ambiguous. The germline V gene encodes CDR1 SGHKS and CDR2 YYEKEE (reference sequence). The CDR3 runs 14 residues. Trimming removed 1 base from V and 1 base from J, with 8 bases in between. The CDR3 is CASSLLTTQETQYF. In nucleotides, the CDR3 is TGTGCCAGCAGCTTGCTAACTACCCAAGAGACCCAGTACTTC.

This chain links TRBV11-2 with TRBJ2-5; D call uncertain. CDR1 and CDR2 (germline): SGHAT, FQNNGV. This CDR3 is 14 amino acids long. Deletions cut 0 bases from V and 1 base from J, with 6 bases between. CDR3 region: CASSLERVQETQYF. The CDR3 DNA reads TGTGCCAGCAGCTTAGAAAGGGTCCAAGAGACCCAGTACTTC. The full variable domain, in which reference TRBV11-2 and TRBJ2-5 provide the parts outside the CDR3, is EAGVAQSPRYKIIEKRQSVAFWCNPISGHATLYWYQQILGQGPKLLIQFQNNGVVDDSQLPKDRFSAERLKGVDSTLKIQPAKLEDSAVYLCASSLERVQETQYFGPGTRLLVL.

The table lists this clonotype with a few counts. This chain uses TRBV29-1 with TRBJ1-4, with D possibly being TRBD1 (6 bases). Looked up from germline, CDR1 is SQVTM and CDR2 is ANQGSEA. V gave up 4 bases and J gave up 4 bases, with 10 bases separating them. This CDR3 has 13 residues. CDR3 nucleotides: TGCAGCGTTGGAAAAGGGGGTAATGAAAAACTGTTTTTT. Translated, it gives CSVGKGGNEKLFF.

The CDR3 bases are TGTGCCACCAGTGATTTAGGCGGGGGATCTCGCAATGAGCAGTTCTTC. This gives the protein CATSDLGGGSRNEQFF. V and J are TRBV24-1 and TRBJ2-1, with 7 bases aligning to TRBD2. The CDR3 contains 16 residues. Germline CDR1 KGHDR, CDR2 SFDVKD. Trimming took 1 base from V and 6 from J; bases not matched to a gene: 8.

This clonotype was observed many times. This rearrangement joins TRBV20-1 to TRBJ2-1; 9 nucleotides line up with TRBD1. Germline lookup yields CDR1 DFQATT and CDR2 SNEGSKA (reference sequence). This CDR3 contains 11 residues. The V gene end was trimmed by 8 bases and the J gene end by 7 bases; junction bases not matched to a gene: 3. CDR3: CSRTGVNEQFF. CDR3 sequence (DNA): TGCAGTCGGACAGGGGTGAATGAGCAGTTCTTC.

This clonotype was counted a few times. The chain couples TRBV3-1 to TRBJ2-1; 7 bases are shared with TRBD1. This CDR3 is built from 14 residues. The junction had 9 bases not matched to a gene; V was cut back by 4 bases and J by 9 bases. Germline V gene lookup returns CDR1 LGHDT and CDR2 YNNKEL (reference sequence). The CDR3: CASSRQGFAGEQFF. CDR3 in DNA: TGTGCCAGCAGCCGACAGGGATTCGCGGGTGAGCAGTTCTTC.

This clonotype was picked up many times. The chain has TRBV5-1 and TRBJ2-1; a possible D gene is TRBD2 (7 bases). The V gene lost 7 bases and the J gene lost 1 base, with 15 bases spanning the gap. This CDR3 contains 15 residues. Germline V gives CDR1 SGHRS, CDR2 YFSETQ. Written as DNA, the CDR3 is TGCGCCAGCGGGGGGGCGGACCTATCCTACAATGAGCAGTTCTTC. This codes for CASGGADLSYNEQFF.

The chain uses TRBV12-3 or TRBV12-4 and TRBJ2-5, with 8 bases matching TRBD1. Trimming removed 4 bases from V and 7 bases from J; junction bases left unmatched: 11. This CDR3 comprises 15 residues. This CDR3 is CASSYDRGMIGTQYF. The CDR3, as DNA: TGTGCCAGCAGTTACGACAGGGGAATGATTGGGACCCAGTACTTC.

The chain couples TRBV29-1 to TRBJ1-1; D gene uncertain. CDR3 length equals 13 residues. V was shortened by 6 bases and J by 1 base, with 12 bases between the two germline ends. Germline lookup yields CDR1 SQVTM and CDR2 ANQGSEA. CDR3 protein: CSVAGMRNTEAFF. CDR3 nucleotides: TGCAGCGTGGCAGGAATGAGGAACACTGAAGCTTTCTTT.

V gene TRBV28 combines with J gene TRBJ2-4, with D maybe TRBD1 (6 bases). V was trimmed by 5 bases and J by 4 bases, leaving 15 bases between them. Germline CDR1 and CDR2: MDHEN and SYDVKM. CDR3 length equals 15 residues. CDR3 in amino acids: CASSPGVGQKNIQYF. The CDR3 bases are TGTGCCAGCAGTCCCGGCGTTGGACAGAAAAACATTCAGTACTTC. Using reference TRBV28 and TRBJ2-4 for the parts outside the CDR3, the full variable domain is DVKVTQSSRYLVKRTGEKVFLECVQDMDHENMFWYRQDPGLGLRLIYFSYDVKMKEKGDIPEGYSVSREKKERFSLILESASTNQTSMYLCASSPGVGQKNIQYFGAGTRLSVL.

The V gene is TRBV7-9, the J gene TRBJ2-1; TRBD2 agrees at 13 bases. The CDR3 length is 17 residues. CDR1 and CDR2 from the germline V gene are SEHNR and FQNEAQ (reference sequence). Trimming cost V 5 bases and J 3 bases; bases outside gene matches: 7. CDR3 bases: TGTGCCAGCAGCCTGGGACTAGCGGGAAGTAACTACAATGAGCAGTTCTTC. Amino acids: CASSLGLAGSNYNEQFF.

CDR3 residues: CASAQTGDQPQHF. The CDR3 bases are TGTGCCAGCGCCCAGACAGGGGATCAGCCCCAGCATTTT. The V gene is TRBV6-1, the J gene TRBJ1-5, with 8 bases identical to TRBD1. The CDR3 is 13 residues long. The V gene end was trimmed by 8 bases and the J gene end by 5 bases; junction bases not matched to a gene: 5. CDR1 MNHNS and CDR2 SASEGT come from the germline V gene.

The rearrangement joins TRBV7-9 to TRBJ2-1; TRBD2 aligns across 12 bases. The CDR3 runs 15 residues. V gave up 4 bases and J gave up 7 bases; unmatched junction bases: 5. Germline V CDR1 and CDR2: SEHNR, FQNEAQ (reference sequence). The CDR3 DNA follows: TGTGCCAGCAGCTCTAGCGGGAGGGCCGGGAATGAGCAGTTCTTC. Encoded protein: CASSSSGRAGNEQFF.

Ten or more counts support this clonotype. The chain has TRBV5-6 and TRBJ2-5; TRBD2 matches at 8 bases. CDR3 size: 18 residues. The trim removed 4 bases at V and 3 bases at J, leaving 17 bases unmatched. The germline V gene has CDR1 SGHDT and CDR2 YYEEEE. The chain's CDR3 is CASSPDTGRARGEETQYF. CDR3 sequence (DNA): TGTGCCAGCAGCCCGGATACCGGGAGGGCCCGTGGAGAAGAGACCCAGTACTTC. The full variable domain, rest sourced from reference TRBV5-6 and TRBJ2-5, is DAGVTQSPTHLIKTRGQQVTLRCSPKSGHDTVSWYQQALGQGPQFIFQYYEEEERQRGNFPDRFSGHQFPNYSSELNVNALLLGDSALYLCASSPDTGRARGEETQYFGPGTRLLVL.

The chain joins TRBV2 to TRBJ1-6, with D tentatively TRBD1 (5 bases). V lost 4 bases, J lost 13 bases, and 5 bases lay in between. Germline V gene data show CDR1 as SNHLY and CDR2 as FYNNEI. The CDR3 is 10 residues long. CDR3: CASSGGPLHF. In nucleotides, the CDR3 is TGTGCCAGCAGTGGGGGGCCCCTCCACTTT.

This clonotype showed up just a few times. V is TRBV7-2 and J is TRBJ2-3; the match to TRBD2 covers 9 bases. The CDR3 covers 15 residues. Germline V gene data show CDR1 as SGHTA and CDR2 as FQGNSA. V dropped 5 bases and J dropped 4; count of bases not matched to a gene: 7. The CDR3 bases are TGTGCCAGCAGCATTAGCGGGAGCGTTGCAGATACGCAGTATTTT. Its translation is CASSISGSVADTQYF.

In its sample, this clonotype was seen many times. V gene TRBV29-1 combines with J gene TRBJ2-5; the D is unclear. CDR1 and CDR2 from the germline V gene are SQVTM and ANQGSEA. V was pared by 3 bases and J by 5 bases, with 13 bases between. The CDR3 spans 13 residues. DNA for the CDR3: TGCAGCGTTGATGTCCAGCTGGGGGAGACCCAGTACTTC. As protein: CSVDVQLGETQYF.

This clonotype was seen more than once but under ten times. V gene TRBV20-1 combines with J gene TRBJ2-5; a possible D gene is TRBD1 (6 bases). Trimming cost V 6 bases and J 2 bases, with 13 bases left between them. There are 13 residues in the CDR3. Germline V CDR1 and CDR2: DFQATT, SNEGSKA (reference sequence). The chain's CDR3 is CSAPTDRQETQYF. In DNA, the CDR3 is TGCAGTGCCCCCACGGACAGACAAGAGACCCAGTACTTC.

This chain uses TRBV27 with TRBJ2-7; TRBD1 might be the D (6 bases). The CDR3 runs to 14 residues. The germline V gene encodes CDR1 MNHEY and CDR2 SMNVEV (reference sequence). V lost 7 bases to trimming and J lost 2 bases, with 15 bases between them. DNA of the CDR3: TGTGCCAGCAAAGACAGGCCGACCCCCTACGAGCAGTACGTC. This sequence encodes CASKDRPTPYEQYV.

The chain uses TRBV20-1 and TRBJ2-7; D not certain. This CDR3 region has 15 residues. V was pared by 3 bases and J by 2 bases, with 17 bases between. Germline V gene data show CDR1 as DFQATT and CDR2 as SNEGSKA (reference sequence). CDR3 amino acids: CSASSPLGRTYEQYF. The DNA for the CDR3 is TGCAGTGCTAGTTCGCCTTTGGGTAGGACCTACGAGCAGTACTTC.

This rearrangement joins TRBV5-6 to TRBJ1-6; the D is unclear. V lost 5 bases, J lost 6 bases, and 12 bases lay in between. The CDR3 has 14 amino acids. The germline V gene encodes CDR1 SGHDT and CDR2 YYEEEE. The DNA of the CDR3 is TGTGCCAGCAGGAATTGGTGGACTAATTCACCCCTCCACTTT. It is translated as CASRNWWTNSPLHF.

This clonotype was found a few times. The genes are TRBV6-1 and TRBJ1-5; 10 nucleotides align to TRBD1. The CDR3 totals 18 residues. The V and J ends lost 3 bases and 1 base, in that order; junction bases with no gene match: 9. Germline V CDR1 and CDR2: MNHNS, SASEGT. As DNA, the CDR3 is TGTGCCAGCAGTGATTTCGGACAGGGGGTTTCGAGCAATCAGCCCCAGCATTTT. The encoded protein is CASSDFGQGVSSNQPQHF.

This clonotype was seen ten or more times. The gene calls are TRBV5-1 and TRBJ2-5; no definite D call. V gave up 0 bases and J gave up 3 bases, with 6 bases separating them. The CDR3 is 13 amino acids. From germline, CDR1 is SGHRS and CDR2 YFSETQ. For the CDR3, the DNA is TGCGCCAGCAGCTTGGAGGGCGAAGAGACCCAGTACTTC. Protein product: CASSLEGEETQYF.

This clonotype was detected only a few times. J is TRBJ2-1 and V is TRBV7-6; D ambiguous. Germline V gives CDR1 SGHVS, CDR2 FNYEAQ. Trimming removed 1 base from V and 1 base from J, with 11 bases in between. The CDR3 covers 16 residues. In DNA, the CDR3 is TGTGCCAGCAGCTTAGTGGGCAGGCAATCCTACAATGAGCAGTTCTTC. Translating gives CASSLVGRQSYNEQFF.

This clonotype has more than one count but fewer than ten. The rearrangement links TRBV20-1 to TRBJ2-3; D remains unclear. V lost 5 bases, J lost 0 bases, and 12 bases lay in between. CDR1 DFQATT and CDR2 SNEGSKA come from the germline V gene (reference sequence). This CDR3 has 14 residues. The CDR3 loop is CSAPEPPSTDTQYF. The DNA of the CDR3 is TGCAGTGCTCCAGAACCTCCGAGCACAGATACGCAGTATTTT.

This clonotype showed up just a few times. CDR3 loop: CSVEGNRAEAFF. CDR3 DNA sequence: TGCAGCGTTGAAGGGAACAGGGCTGAAGCTTTCTTT. The chain is built from TRBV29-1 and TRBJ1-1; possibly TRBD1 for D (6 bases). CDR1 and CDR2 from the germline V gene are SQVTM and ANQGSEA. V was pared by 1 base and J by 6 bases, with 9 bases between. This CDR3 spans 12 amino acids.

Only a few counts were recorded for this clonotype. V usage is TRBV21-1 and J usage is TRBJ2-3; TRBD1 is the table's D call, not checked against the DNA. TRBV21-1 is a recognized pseudogene. CDR3 length: 17 residues. CDR3 nucleotides: TGTGCCAGCAGCGAAAAATGGGGGGACAGGAGCACAGATACGCAGTATTTT. This sequence encodes CASSEKWGDRSTDTQYF.